This TCR beta chain derives from a study of T cell repertoires in cytomegalovirus infection. Study-level information: A matching HLA type, together with CMV infection, was signaled by public TCR beta signatures.

General observations from the study: Cumulative public TCR beta family frequency identified carriers of CMV plus the relevant HLA.

The length of the CDR3 is 14 residues. Trimming pared 5 bases from V and 1 base from J, leaving 8 bases between. CDR1 is MNHEY, CDR2 SVGEGT, per germline. This clonotype was detected once. Its antigen is currently unknown. TCRdb used MiXCR to reprocess the reads, holding one entry per CDR3 protein. The sample has about 900,000 distinct CDR3 sequences; more than 25% are singletons. The sequences come from cultured CD8+ T cells from PBMCs, collected from culture after CMV antigen stimulation. The V call is TRBV6-2 or TRBV6-3, the J call TRBJ2-2; TRBD2 might be the D (6 bases). This sequence originates from a human donor in good health (CMV status not recorded). Some clones in this sample may be carry-over from other donors' samples. The CDR3 sequence is CASSPSENTGELFF. The DNA of the CDR3 is TGTGCCAGCAGTCCTAGCGAGAACACCGGGGAGCTGTTTTTT.